These T cell receptor beta chains were read from a single sample in a study of blood T cell repertoires in COVID-19. TCRdb's copy holds only in-frame clones and misses some; the assay was immunoSEQ multiplex PCR. The sample comprises about 240,000 clones, roughly 86% of which are singletons, and around 0.8% rests with the top ten. Sequences were obtained from peripheral blood. The source is a woman in her thirties with acute or convalescent COVID-19. The CDR3 runs from the conserved cysteine through the conserved F or W. The D gene is left open where the match is weak. Clone size is given for some rows only: seen once, a few or many times, or a class if the clone is expanded.

>NA|TRBJ1-6|TRBV30|NA
CAWTGVFVYNSPLHF
TGTGCCTGGACGGGGGTATTTGTTTATAATTCACCCCTCCACTTT
>NA|TRBJ2-2|TRBV30|TRBD2
CAWSPLAGLTTGELFF
TGTGCCTGGAGTCCGTTAGCGGGGCTTACCACCGGGGAGCTGTTTTTT
>NA|TRBJ2-2|TRBV5-5|NA
CASSLGLPNTGELFF
TGTGCCAGCAGCTTGGGACTACCGAACACCGGGGAGCTGTTTTTT
>NA|TRBJ1-2|TRBV27|NA
CASSFRQGYGYTF
TGTGCCAGCAGTTTTCGGCAGGGTTATGGCTACACCTTC
>NA|TRBJ2-3|TRBV12-3/TRBV12-4|NA
CASSDRGGDTQYF
TGTGCCAGCAGTGACAGGGGAGGGGATACGCAGTATTTT
>NA|TRBJ2-6|TRBV19|NA
CASSGTSSGANVLTF
TGTGCCAGTAGCGGGACATCCTCTGGGGCCAACGTCCTGACTTTC
>NA|TRBJ1-1|TRBV5-6|NA
CASSPKGRGTEAFF
TGTGCCAGCAGCCCCAAGGGGCGTGGAACTGAAGCTTTCTTT
>NA|TRBJ2-3|TRBV10-1|TRBD2
CASQGLAGGQDTQYF
TGCGCCAGCCAGGGACTAGCGGGAGGGCAAGATACGCAGTATTTT
>once|TRBJ2-1|TRBV7-8|TRBD1
CASSSGQGADFRSYNEQFF
TGTGCCAGCAGCTCGGGACAGGGGGCAGATTTTCGTTCCTACAATGAGCAGTTCTTC
>NA|TRBJ2-7|TRBV18|TRBD1
CASSRTGTYEQYF
TGTGCCAGCTCGCGGACAGGAACCTACGAGCAGTACTTC
>once|TRBJ2-1|TRBV13|NA
CASSLTRMGNEQFF
TGTGCCAGCAGCTTGACTAGAATGGGGAATGAGCAGTTCTTC
>NA|TRBJ1-6|TRBV5-6|NA
CASSLGPRADNSPLHF
TGTGCCAGCAGCTTGGGTCCCAGGGCCGATAATTCACCCCTCCACTTT
>NA|TRBJ2-1|TRBV4-1|NA
CASSQVTLATNEQFF
TGCGCCAGCAGCCAAGTAACACTAGCTACCAATGAGCAGTTCTTC
>NA|TRBJ2-2|TRBV7-2|NA
CASSLAGPGAAGELFF
TGTGCCAGCAGCTTAGCGGGTCCAGGGGCCGCCGGGGAGCTGTTTTTT
>NA|TRBJ1-4|TRBV6-1|TRBD1
CASSERDRARGEKLFF
TGTGCCAGCAGTGAAAGGGACAGGGCTCGGGGTGAAAAACTGTTTTTT
>NA|TRBJ2-2|TRBV11-3|TRBD2
CASSPRGLAGYTGELFF
TGTGCCAGCAGCCCCCGTGGACTAGCGGGGTACACCGGGGAGCTGTTTTTT
>NA|TRBJ2-2|TRBV7-2|NA
CASSARGASFSGELFF
TGTGCCAGCAGCGCCCGGGGGGCGTCTTTCAGCGGGGAGCTGTTTTTT
>few|TRBJ1-5|TRBV29-1|TRBD1
CSAGTGNQPQHF
TGCAGCGCCGGGACAGGGAATCAGCCCCAGCATTTT